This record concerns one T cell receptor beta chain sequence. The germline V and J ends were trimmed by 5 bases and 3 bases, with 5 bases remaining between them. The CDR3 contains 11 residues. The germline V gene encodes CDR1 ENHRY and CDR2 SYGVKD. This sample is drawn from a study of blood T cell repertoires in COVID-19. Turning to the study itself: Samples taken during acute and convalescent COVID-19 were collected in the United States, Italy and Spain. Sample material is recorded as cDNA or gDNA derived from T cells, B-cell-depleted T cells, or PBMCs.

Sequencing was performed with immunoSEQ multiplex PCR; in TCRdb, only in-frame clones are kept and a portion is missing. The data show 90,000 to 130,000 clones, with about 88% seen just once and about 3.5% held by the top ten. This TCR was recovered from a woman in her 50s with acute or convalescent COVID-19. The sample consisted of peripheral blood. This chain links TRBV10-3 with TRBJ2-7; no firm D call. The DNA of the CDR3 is TGTGCCATCAGTTACAGCTACGAGCAGTACTTC. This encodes CAISYSYEQYF.